These 17 T cell receptor beta chains share one sample of origin, sequenced in a study of T-cell memory formation after mild COVID-19. TCRdb itself ran the 5' RACE reads through MiXCR, one entry per CDR3 protein. The data show some 200,000 distinct CDR3 sequences, about 20% seen once. Input material: PBMCs or a T cell subset sorted from them (not recorded which). Receptors originate from an adult woman who had mild COVID-19 (a few samples of this study predate the infection). Cell type and time point are not known.

The gene calls are TRBV7-9 and TRBJ1-1; TRBD1 matches 8 bases. Germline V gene data show CDR1 as SEHNR and CDR2 as FQNEAQ (reference sequence). V gave up 4 bases and J gave up 3 bases; unmatched junction bases: 10. CDR3 size: 16 residues. DNA of the CDR3: TGTGCCAGCAGCTATCCCTCAGGGGGCAAGGACACTGAAGCTTTCTTT. Encoded protein: CASSYPSGGKDTEAFF.

This clonotype was detected a few times. The genes are TRBV29-1 and TRBJ1-1, with TRBD1 matching 8 bases. J lost 5 bases, V lost 6 bases, and 5 bases had no gene match. CDR1 and CDR2 (germline): SQVTM, ANQGSEA. CDR3 length: 12 amino acids. The CDR3: CSVTTGVTEAFF. The DNA for the CDR3 is TGCAGCGTCACGACAGGGGTAACTGAAGCTTTCTTT.

V is TRBV27 and J is TRBJ1-6, with 8 bases fitting TRBD1. J was trimmed by 0 bases and V by 5 bases; bases with no gene match: 12. From germline, CDR1 is MNHEY and CDR2 SMNVEV (reference sequence). The CDR3 has 19 residues. The CDR3 region has the DNA TGTGCCAGCAGTCCTGGACAGGGCCCTTTAAGCTCCTATAATTCACCCCTCCACTTT. Translation: CASSPGQGPLSSYNSPLHF.

CDR3: CASSYLQDTDTQYF. The CDR3 DNA follows: TGTGCCAGCAGCTATTTGCAGGACACAGATACGCAGTATTTT. This chain uses TRBV6-5 with TRBJ2-3; no reliable D call. The CDR3 is 14 residues long. The germline V gene has CDR1 MNHEY and CDR2 SVGAGI. V lost 6 bases and J 2 bases, leaving 12 bases between the germline ends.

This clonotype was observed a few times. The rearrangement uses TRBV7-3 and TRBJ1-6; D is uncertain. Germline V lookup: CDR1 SGHTA, CDR2 FQGTGA. The ends were cut back, 5 bases at V and 9 bases at J, with 11 bases in the middle. CDR3 size: 13 residues. CDR3 in DNA: TGTGCCAGCAGCCCGAATTCACTTTCACCCCTCCACTTT. Its protein product is CASSPNSLSPLHF.

This clonotype was seen a few times. The chain carries TRBV4-3 and TRBJ1-3; D gene ambiguous. The V gene's germline CDR1 is LGHNA and CDR2 YSLEER. Trimming cost V 4 bases and J 0 bases, with 10 bases left between them. CDR3 size: 15 residues. The CDR3 DNA follows: TGCGCCAGCAGCCGCGACGGATACTCTGGAAACACCATATATTTT. It translates to CASSRDGYSGNTIYF.

This clonotype was seen repeatedly, ten times or more. The chain uses TRBV13 and TRBJ1-2, with 8 bases identical to TRBD1. With 4 bases clipped from V and 3 bases from J, the junction kept 7 bases outside the gene matches. The germline V gene encodes CDR1 PRHDT and CDR2 FYEKMQ (reference sequence). This CDR3 comprises 15 residues. The CDR3 region has the DNA TGTGCCAGCAGCTCGCAGGGGGCATCACACTATGGCTACACCTTC. Translated: CASSSQGASHYGYTF.

This clonotype has just one count. The CDR3 carries no conserved terminal phenylalanine or tryptophan, so it likely arises from a read error. V and J are TRBV6-2 or TRBV6-3 and TRBJ1-2; 7 bases are a match to TRBD1. Germline CDR1 and CDR2: MNHEY and SVGEGT. The trim removed 4 bases at V and 6 bases at J, leaving 20 bases unmatched. The CDR3 has 18 residues. The CDR3 DNA sequence: TGTGCCAGCAGTTCCCTTCCGGGACAGAATTACCTCTATCATGGCTACACCTTA. Translation: CASSSLPGQNYLYHGYTL.

CDR3 amino acids: CASTPGLADIYEQYF. CDR3 nucleotide sequence: TGTGCCAGCACCCCGGGACTAGCGGACATATACGAGCAGTACTTC. This chain uses TRBV12-3 or TRBV12-4 with TRBJ2-7; 11 nucleotides agree with TRBD2. After removal of 7 bases from V and 4 bases from J, the junction contained 9 bases not matched to a gene. The CDR3 contains 15 residues.

This clonotype has a handful of counts. The chain has TRBV3-1 and TRBJ1-5; tentative D call: TRBD1 (6 bases). The CDR3 has 13 residues. V was pared by 1 base and J by 6 bases, with 7 bases between. Germline lookup yields CDR1 LGHDT and CDR2 YNNKEL (reference sequence). The CDR3 region has the DNA TGTGCCAGCAGCCAAGTCAGGGGTCAGCCCCAGCATTTT. Encoded protein: CASSQVRGQPQHF.

The sample holds a few counts of this clonotype. The genes are TRBV9 and TRBJ1-2, with TRBD1 identical over 9 bases. J lost 7 bases, V lost 2 bases, and 9 bases had no gene match. This CDR3 comprises 15 residues. In germline, CDR1 is SGDLS, CDR2 YYNGEE. This CDR3 is CASSVEQGAGAGYTF. The CDR3 DNA reads as TGTGCCAGCAGCGTGGAACAGGGGGCTGGGGCTGGCTACACCTTC.

The genes are TRBV19 and TRBJ1-1; TRBD1 is a possible D gene (6 bases). Germline loops: CDR1 LNHDA, CDR2 SQIVND (reference sequence). The ends were cut back, 0 bases at V and 6 bases at J, with 14 bases in the middle. CDR3 size: 15 residues. This CDR3 reads CASSIDSEGGSEAFF. In DNA, the CDR3 is TGTGCCAGTAGTATAGATTCCGAAGGGGGATCTGAAGCTTTCTTT.

This clonotype came up a few times. This chain joins TRBV7-8 and TRBJ2-1; D gene unclear. V was clipped by 3 bases and J by 0 bases, with 12 bases between them. The CDR3 spans 16 residues. The germline CDR1 and CDR2 sequences are SGHVS and FQNEAQ. CDR3 amino acids: CASSFRPAGSYNEQFF. The CDR3 nucleotides read TGTGCCAGCAGCTTCCGTCCGGCCGGCTCCTACAATGAGCAGTTCTTC.

This clonotype occurred once. The V and J genes are TRBV2 and TRBJ1-2; 8 bases line up with TRBD1. The CDR3 runs 15 residues. CDR1 is SNHLY, CDR2 FYNNEI, per germline. Trimming took 6 bases from V and 4 from J; bases not matched to a gene: 10. The CDR3 loop reads CASRAGTGDLYGYTF. The DNA of the CDR3 is TGTGCCAGCAGAGCCGGGACAGGAGATCTCTATGGCTACACCTTC.

This clonotype came up a few times. The chain is built from TRBV27 and TRBJ2-1; 11 bases map to TRBD2. The CDR3 sequence is 15 residues long. V shed 8 bases, J shed 0 bases, and the junction held 3 bases outside the gene matches. Germline V gene data show CDR1 as MNHEY and CDR2 as SMNVEV (reference sequence). CDR3 sequence: CASVLAGGSYNEQFF. The CDR3 DNA reads as TGTGCCAGCGTTCTAGCGGGAGGCTCCTACAATGAGCAGTTCTTC.

This clonotype occurred once. The rearrangement uses TRBV10-3 and TRBJ2-1; unclear D gene. The CDR3 runs 13 residues. From germline, CDR1 is ENHRY and CDR2 SYGVKD. The germline V and J ends were trimmed by 3 bases and 4 bases, with 7 bases remaining between them. For the CDR3, the DNA is TGTGCCATCAGTGAACGAGGATACAATGAGCAGTTCTTC. It translates to CAISERGYNEQFF.

DNA for the CDR3: TGTGCCACCAGTGAAACTAAAGGGGGAACTAATGAAAAACTGTTTTTT. Protein: CATSETKGGTNEKLFF. The chain combines TRBV24-1 with TRBJ1-4, with a weak D call TRBD1 (6 bases). Trimming left V 4 bases short and J 1 base short, with 12 bases between. From germline, CDR1 is KGHDR and CDR2 SFDVKD. The CDR3 runs to 16 residues.